The T cell receptor (beta chain) described here comes from a study of blood T cell repertoires in COVID-19. What the recovered Cohort 3 donors had was two negative PCRs, clearance, or symptom resolution. The assay was immunoSEQ multiplex PCR, and TCRdb's table has in-frame clones only and misses some. The sample gives some 160,000 clones, 70% to 90% of which show up once; around 6.2% is in the top ten. With 6 bases clipped from V and 6 bases from J, the junction kept 6 bases outside the gene matches. CDR1 and CDR2 from the germline V gene are LGHDT and YNNKEL (reference sequence). The length of the CDR3 is 13 residues.

V is TRBV3-1 (or the pseudogene TRBV3-2) and J is TRBJ1-1, with 8 bases matching TRBD1. Sequencing was carried out using PBMCs or T cells enriched from blood (not recorded which). The receptor was derived from a woman in her forties who had recovered from COVID-19. The CDR3 protein is CASSQGARAEAFF. Written as DNA, the CDR3 is TGTGCCAGCAGTCAGGGGGCGCGGGCTGAAGCTTTCTTT.